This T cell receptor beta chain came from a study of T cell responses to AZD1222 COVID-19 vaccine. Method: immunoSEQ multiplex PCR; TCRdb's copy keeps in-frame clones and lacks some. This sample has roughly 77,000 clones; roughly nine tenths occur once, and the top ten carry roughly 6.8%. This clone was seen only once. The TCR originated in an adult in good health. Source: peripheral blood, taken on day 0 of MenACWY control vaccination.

The CDR3 loop is CASTPTGTGANVLTF. CDR3 coding DNA: TGTGCCAGCACCCCGACAGGGACTGGGGCCAACGTCCTGACTTTC. The gene calls are TRBV6-2 or TRBV6-3 and TRBJ2-6, with 7 bases identical to TRBD1. Germline lookup yields CDR1 MNHEY and CDR2 SVGEGT. Trimming cost V 7 bases and J 2 bases; bases outside gene matches: 5. The CDR3 is 15 residues long.